The source of this TCR beta chain is a study of cytomegalovirus exposure and HLA in healthy donors. Whole-study results and caveats: TRBV6-2, TRBV6-3 and other indistinguishable V segments were excluded. V- and J-gene trimming of TCR beta was linked (in a later analysis) to a missense DCLRE1C variant. The study flagged around 160 TCR beta chains as cytomegalovirus-associated. In a later analysis, a genetic analysis reported fewer productive-TCR N-insertions in an Asian-associated ancestry cluster than the cohort average.

CDR3 length equals 12 residues. Germline CDR1 reads LNHDA; CDR2 reads SQIVND (reference sequence). PCR used 60 Vbeta primers and 13 Jbeta primers. The assay was immunoSEQ multiplex PCR, and TCRdb's table has in-frame clones only and misses some. The sample table includes around 75,000 clones. Concerning this clone: Its antigen remains unknown.

This rearrangement joins TRBV19 to TRBJ2-5; TRBD1 matches at 12 bases. The DNA matches TRBJ2-7 better at its end, which makes the J call doubtful. The sequenced sample consisted of PBMCs. This TCR was sampled from a man between 40 and 49 years old in good health and CMV-seronegative. In nucleotides, the CDR3 is TGTGCCACGCGGGACAGGGGGCCCGAGCAGTACTTC. It encodes CATRDRGPEQYF.